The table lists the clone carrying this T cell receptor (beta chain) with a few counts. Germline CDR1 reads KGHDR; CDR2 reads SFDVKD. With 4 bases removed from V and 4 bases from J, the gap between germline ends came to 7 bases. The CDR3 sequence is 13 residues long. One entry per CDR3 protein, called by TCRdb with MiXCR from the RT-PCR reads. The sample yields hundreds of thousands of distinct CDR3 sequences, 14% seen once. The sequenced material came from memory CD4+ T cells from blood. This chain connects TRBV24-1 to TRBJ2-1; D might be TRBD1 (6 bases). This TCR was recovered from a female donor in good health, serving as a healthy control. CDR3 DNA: TGTGCCACCAGTGAAGGACAGTACAATGAGCAGTTCTTC. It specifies CATSEGQYNEQFF.